This T cell receptor (beta chain) is drawn from a study of cytomegalovirus exposure and HLA in healthy donors. The study ran its PCR with 60 Vbeta and 13 Jbeta primers. TCRdb keeps only in-frame clones here, not all; method: immunoSEQ multiplex PCR. This sample yields around 100,000 clones, of which less than 80% are seen a single time; 3% to 4.5% belongs to the top ten. Comment on this clone: The antigen is not known.

Trimming took 4 bases from V and 1 from J; bases not matched to a gene: 10. Germline V lookup: CDR1 PRHDT, CDR2 FYEKMQ (reference sequence). There are 17 residues in the CDR3. Study results and caveats: Later genetic work tied a missense DCLRE1C variant to beta-chain V and J trimming. With DRB1 most and HLA-C fewest, TCR association rates differed between HLA loci in a later analysis. The authors considered a cluster of highly shared sequence variants likely to be a sequencing artifact.

The genes are TRBV13 and TRBJ2-3; the match to TRBD2 covers 8 bases. Sequencing used PBMCs. The sequence derives from a young man in good health and CMV-seropositive. The CDR3 region is CASSSALLGGGTDTQYF. DNA of the CDR3: TGTGCCAGCAGCTCCGCCCTTCTCGGGGGGGGCACAGATACGCAGTATTTT.